Presented here are 30 T cell receptor beta chains from one specimen sequenced in a study of shared clonotypes between healthy human individuals. Some clones are missing from TCRdb's copy, which holds only in-frame ones; the method was immunoSEQ multiplex PCR. The table records about 2.4 million clones, more than 90% of them present only once. The sample was naive CD4+ T cells sorted from blood. The subset is: CD45RA+ positively selected. These receptors were collected from a man younger than 35 in good health.

Details on this clone: This sample also contains other DNA sequences that code for the same CDR3. V and J are TRBV28 and TRBJ1-6; 10 positions match TRBD1. Trimming removed 4 bases from V and 10 bases from J; junction bases left unmatched: 7. This CDR3 has 15 residues. Germline-derived CDR1 and CDR2 are MDHEN and SYDVKM. The CDR3 nucleotides are TGTGCCAGCAGTTCGCCGGGACAGGGGCGATCACCCCTCCACTTT. This encodes CASSSPGQGRSPLHF.

V is TRBV13 and J is TRBJ2-1; D unclear. Germline V gene lookup returns CDR1 PRHDT and CDR2 FYEKMQ (reference sequence). V was cut by 3 bases and J by 3 bases, with 3 bases left in between. This CDR3 region has 12 residues. The CDR3 reads CASSFDYNEQFF. The CDR3 coding sequence is TGTGCCAGCAGCTTTGACTACAATGAGCAGTTCTTC. Full variable domain (rest looked up from reference TRBV13 and TRBJ2-1): AAGVIQSPRHLIKEKRETATLKCYPIPRHDTVYWYQQGPGQDPQFLISFYEKMQSDKGSIPDRFSAQQFSDYHSELNMSSLELGDSALYFCASSFDYNEQFFGPGTRLTVL.

The chain employs TRBV10-3 and TRBJ1-5, with 7 positions matching TRBD1. The V gene's germline CDR1 is ENHRY and CDR2 SYGVKD. V shed 4 bases and J 3 bases; nucleotides not matched to a gene: 12. CDR3 length equals 17 residues. In nucleotides, the CDR3 is TGTGCCATCAGTGGGGGGGGACGGGACAGCAACAATCAGCCCCAGCATTTT. It specifies CAISGGGRDSNNQPQHF.

The chain combines TRBV13 with TRBJ1-2, with 10 bases matching TRBD1. The CDR3 is 16 amino acids. The V segment lost 6 bases and the J segment 6 bases; nucleotides outside the gene matches: 13. Germline V gives CDR1 PRHDT, CDR2 FYEKMQ (reference sequence). The CDR3 nucleotides are TGTGCCAGCAGACGCGGGACAGGGGTTCGAAGGGATGGCTACACCTTC. This codes for CASRRGTGVRRDGYTF. Using reference TRBV13 and TRBJ1-2 for the parts outside the CDR3, the full variable domain is AAGVIQSPRHLIKEKRETATLKCYPIPRHDTVYWYQQGPGQDPQFLISFYEKMQSDKGSIPDRFSAQQFSDYHSELNMSSLELGDSALYFCASRRGTGVRRDGYTFGSGTRLTVV.

The gene calls are TRBV5-8 and TRBJ1-5, with a possible D match to TRBD1 (6 bases). The ends were cut back, 4 bases at V and 0 bases at J, with 14 bases in the middle. Germline V gene lookup returns CDR1 SGHTS and CDR2 YDEGEE. This CDR3 has 16 amino acids. The DNA for the CDR3 is TGTGCCAGCAGCCCTCTAGGGGGAAATAGCAATCAGCCCCAGCATTTT. Translated, it gives CASSPLGGNSNQPQHF.

The chain has TRBV30 and TRBJ2-3; 7 nucleotides align to TRBD2. Germline CDR1 reads GTSNPN; CDR2 reads SVGIG (reference sequence). The CDR3 is 16 residues long. With 3 bases clipped from V and 1 base from J, the junction kept 10 bases outside the gene matches. The CDR3 DNA is TGTGCCTGGAGCACCTATCTAACTAGCGGCACAGATACGCAGTATTTT. This gives the protein CAWSTYLTSGTDTQYF.

The CDR3 sequence is CASSQAGPSYNEQFF. CDR3 bases: TGCGCCAGCAGCCAAGCGGGGCCCTCCTACAATGAGCAGTTCTTC. The chain combines TRBV4-1 with TRBJ2-1; D is tentatively TRBD1 or TRBD2 (5 bases each). Germline V gene data show CDR1 as MGHRA and CDR2 as YSYEKL. V was cut by 1 base and J by 0 bases, with 7 bases left in between. CDR3 length: 15 residues.

This clone is a singleton in its sample. A read error may explain this, as a much larger clone is one base away. The same CDR3 can be traced to other DNA sequences in this sample. This chain uses TRBV5-6 with TRBJ1-1; D not certain. The V gene's germline CDR1 is SGHDT and CDR2 YYEEEE. V lost 2 bases, J lost 1 base, and 6 bases lay in between. CDR3 length: 13 residues. CDR3 nucleotides: TGTGCCAGCAGCTTTACCGGGAACACTGAAGCTTTCTTT. Residues: CASSFTGNTEAFF.

The chain is built from TRBV5-4 and TRBJ2-7, with 8 positions matching TRBD1. CDR1 and CDR2 from the germline V gene are SGHNT and YYREEE (reference sequence). V gave up 0 bases and J gave up 0 bases; unmatched junction bases: 2. CDR3 length: 15 amino acids. The CDR3 is CASSLGQGYSYEQYF. CDR3 DNA: TGTGCCAGCAGCTTGGGACAGGGGTACTCCTACGAGCAGTACTTC.

The chain has TRBV10-2 and TRBJ2-1, with 7 bases aligning to TRBD2. J gave up 8 bases and V 7 bases, and 11 bases lay outside the gene matches. In germline, CDR1 is WSHSY, CDR2 SAAADI. The CDR3 sequence is 14 residues long. The CDR3 DNA follows: TGCGCCAGCAAAGGGCTAGCGGAGACGTATGAGCAGTTCTTC. It yields the protein CASKGLAETYEQFF.

The rearrangement links TRBV6-6 to TRBJ2-7; 7 positions match TRBD2. Germline values: CDR1 MNHNY, CDR2 SVGAGI (reference sequence). CDR3 length: 16 residues. V trimming: 0 bases; J trimming: 6 bases; junction bases outside the gene matches: 11. DNA for the CDR3: TGTGCCAGCAGTTACTCGGTCTTTGCGGGAGCGGGCGAGCAGTACTTC. This encodes CASSYSVFAGAGEQYF.

The chain joins TRBV2 to TRBJ2-7; D unclear. V dropped 5 bases and J dropped 3 bases, with 5 bases sitting between them. There are 11 residues in the CDR3. CDR1 is SNHLY, CDR2 FYNNEI, per germline. The CDR3 sequence is CASSFLYEQYF. CDR3 sequence (DNA): TGTGCCAGCAGTTTCCTCTACGAGCAGTACTTC.

This rearrangement joins TRBV7-9 to TRBJ2-1; 9 bases match TRBD1. Germline loops: CDR1 SEHNR, CDR2 FQNEAQ (reference sequence). The V segment lost 5 bases and the J segment 3 bases; nucleotides outside the gene matches: 5. The CDR3 contains 15 residues. The CDR3 sequence: CASSGRQGGYNEQFF. The CDR3 coding sequence is TGTGCCAGCAGCGGGAGACAGGGGGGCTACAATGAGCAGTTCTTC.

The V and J genes are TRBV30 and TRBJ2-1, with 9 bases identical to TRBD2. The CDR3 has 15 amino acids. The V gene's germline CDR1 is GTSNPN and CDR2 SVGIG (reference sequence). The trim removed 1 base at V and 0 bases at J, leaving 1 base unmatched. The CDR3 DNA follows: TGTGCCTGGAGTGCACTAGCGGGCTCCTACAATGAGCAGTTCTTC. It codes for CAWSALAGSYNEQFF.

V and J are TRBV5-1 and TRBJ2-4; D is perhaps TRBD1 (5 bases). Germline CDR1 SGHRS, CDR2 YFSETQ. The CDR3 has 16 amino acids. Trimming took 0 bases from V and 0 from J, leaving 10 bases between them. The CDR3 is CASSLDPGIAKNIQYF. Here the CDR3 DNA reads TGCGCCAGCAGCTTGGACCCAGGGATAGCCAAAAACATTCAGTACTTC. The full variable domain, its missing parts supplied by reference TRBV5-1 and TRBJ2-4, is KAGVTQTPRYLIKTRGQQVTLSCSPISGHRSVSWYQQTPGQGLQFLFEYFSETQRNKGNFPGRFSGRQFSNSRSEMNVSTLELGDSALYLCASSLDPGIAKNIQYFGAGTRLSVL.

The chain uses TRBV5-1 and TRBJ2-1; D not resolved. Trimming pared 6 bases from V and 2 bases from J, leaving 9 bases between. In germline, CDR1 is SGHRS, CDR2 YFSETQ. The CDR3 totals 13 residues. The CDR3: CASTLDPYNEQFF. Here the CDR3 DNA reads TGCGCCAGCACTCTGGACCCCTACAATGAGCAGTTCTTC.

DNA for the CDR3: TGTGCCGGCCGGGGTGGCCACGCCGGGGAGCTGTTTTTT. This translates into CAGRGGHAGELFF. The rearrangement joins TRBV6-6 to TRBJ2-2; maybe TRBD2 (5 bases). Germline CDR1 and CDR2: MNHNY and SVGAGI (reference sequence). V was clipped by 11 bases and J by 6 bases, with 16 bases between them. CDR3 length: 13 residues.

A word on this clone: The sample contains more than one DNA sequence encoding this CDR3. J is TRBJ1-1 and V is TRBV18; D gene ambiguous. Trimming stripped 3 bases from V and 3 bases from J, with 8 bases between. Germline CDR1 and CDR2: KGHSH and LQKENI. CDR3 size: 13 residues. CDR3 coding DNA: TGTGCCAGCTCACCGAGCCAGTACACTGAAGCTTTCTTT. It codes for CASSPSQYTEAFF.

V is TRBV29-1 and J is TRBJ1-1, with TRBD1 matching 10 bases. The germline CDR1 and CDR2 sequences are SQVTM and ANQGSEA. The CDR3 loop spans 15 amino acids. The ends lost 6 bases at V and 0 bases at J; junction bases unmatched: 7. The CDR3 DNA is TGCAGCGTCGGCGGGACAGGGGCTGTGAACACTGAAGCTTTCTTT. It yields the protein CSVGGTGAVNTEAFF.

V is TRBV6-1 and J is TRBJ2-5; 9 bases line up with TRBD1. This CDR3 is built from 14 residues. Per germline, CDR1 MNHNS and CDR2 SASEGT. The V and J ends lost 4 bases and 7 bases, in that order; junction bases with no gene match: 7. CDR3 DNA sequence: TGTGCCAGCAGTGGGGGACAGGGAATGGGGACCCAGTACTTC. Its protein product is CASSGGQGMGTQYF.

This clone is a singleton in its sample. This chain uses TRBV4-1 with TRBJ2-4; TRBD2 matches at 7 bases. The germline gives CDR1 MGHRA, CDR2 YSYEKL. The V segment lost 1 base and the J segment 4 bases; nucleotides outside the gene matches: 4. This CDR3 contains 15 residues. CDR3 amino acids: CASSQGIGGKNIQYF. DNA for the CDR3: TGCGCCAGCAGCCAAGGAATCGGGGGGAAAAACATTCAGTACTTC.

The rearrangement joins TRBV10-3 to TRBJ2-7; TRBD1 aligns across 9 bases. The V segment lost 0 bases and the J segment 0 bases; nucleotides outside the gene matches: 6. The germline V gene has CDR1 ENHRY and CDR2 SYGVKD. CDR3 size: 17 residues. The CDR3 nucleotides are TGTGCCATCAGTGAGTCCACCCCGGGACAGGGCTCCTACGAGCAGTACTTC. Translation: CAISESTPGQGSYEQYF.

For this clone: This sample also contains other DNA sequences that code for the same CDR3. V gene TRBV6-1 combines with J gene TRBJ1-5, with no clear D. V dropped 2 bases and J dropped 6 bases, with 5 bases sitting between them. This CDR3 region has 12 residues. Germline lookup yields CDR1 MNHNS and CDR2 SASEGT. DNA of the CDR3: TGTGCCAGCAGTGAATCGGGTCAGCCCCAGCATTTT. It specifies CASSESGQPQHF.

This chain connects TRBV11-3 to TRBJ2-1, with TRBD2 matching over 7 bases. This CDR3 spans 15 amino acids. Trimming took 2 bases from V and 7 from J; bases not matched to a gene: 8. Germline loops: CDR1 SGHNT, CDR2 YENEEA. This CDR3 is CASSLTSGKENEQFF. The CDR3 DNA follows: TGTGCCAGCAGCTTAACCAGCGGGAAGGAAAATGAGCAGTTCTTC.

This chain links TRBV7-6 with TRBJ2-1; 8 bases fit TRBD2. Germline V lookup: CDR1 SGHVS, CDR2 FNYEAQ. The CDR3 is 12 residues long. V lost 4 bases and J lost 7; bases outside the gene matches: 0. CDR3 DNA sequence: TGTGCCAGCAGCTCGGGAGGGAATGAGCAGTTCTTC. It is translated as CASSSGGNEQFF.

A word on this clone: Different DNA sequences within this sample yield the same CDR3. The rearrangement joins TRBV5-4 to TRBJ1-3, with D unclear. CDR3 length: 13 residues. Trimming left V 3 bases short and J 4 bases short, with 8 bases between. CDR1 and CDR2 from the germline V gene are SGHNT and YYREEE (reference sequence). Here the CDR3 DNA reads TGTGCCAGCAGCTCCGGTGGGGGAAACACCATATATTTT. Translating gives CASSSGGGNTIYF.

V is TRBV4-1 and J is TRBJ2-7; TRBD1 matches 8 bases. CDR1 is MGHRA, CDR2 YSYEKL, per germline. This CDR3 spans 14 amino acids. After removal of 4 bases from V and 2 bases from J, the junction contained 4 bases not matched to a gene. For the CDR3, the DNA is TGCGCCAGCAGCCTGACAGGGGAGGCCTACGAGCAGTACTTC. Protein: CASSLTGEAYEQYF.

This chain uses TRBV5-1 with TRBJ1-3, with 8 bases identical to TRBD1. Germline V gene data show CDR1 as SGHRS and CDR2 as YFSETQ. CDR3 length: 17 residues. The trim removed 7 bases at V and 0 bases at J, leaving 12 bases unmatched. The DNA of the CDR3 is TGCGCCAGCCGTCCGTTTGGACAGGGTTACTCTGGAAACACCATATATTTT. This translates into CASRPFGQGYSGNTIYF.

This clone was counted once. The CDR3 coding sequence is TGTGCCAGCAGCTTACCCCCGGATCCCTACGAGCAGTACTTC. It is translated as CASSLPPDPYEQYF. The chain employs TRBV7-8 and TRBJ2-7; D not resolved. Germline CDR1 SGHVS, CDR2 FQNEAQ. The CDR3 extends over 14 amino acids. V was trimmed by 2 bases and J by 2 bases, leaving 10 bases between them.

This rearrangement joins TRBV19 to TRBJ2-3; D unclear. The CDR3 loop spans 16 amino acids. The ends were cut back, 1 base at V and 0 bases at J, with 11 bases in the middle. The germline V gene has CDR1 LNHDA and CDR2 SQIVND (reference sequence). The CDR3 protein is CASSIVVGSSTDTQYF. The CDR3 DNA reads as TGTGCCAGTAGTATAGTCGTAGGTTCTAGCACAGATACGCAGTATTTT.